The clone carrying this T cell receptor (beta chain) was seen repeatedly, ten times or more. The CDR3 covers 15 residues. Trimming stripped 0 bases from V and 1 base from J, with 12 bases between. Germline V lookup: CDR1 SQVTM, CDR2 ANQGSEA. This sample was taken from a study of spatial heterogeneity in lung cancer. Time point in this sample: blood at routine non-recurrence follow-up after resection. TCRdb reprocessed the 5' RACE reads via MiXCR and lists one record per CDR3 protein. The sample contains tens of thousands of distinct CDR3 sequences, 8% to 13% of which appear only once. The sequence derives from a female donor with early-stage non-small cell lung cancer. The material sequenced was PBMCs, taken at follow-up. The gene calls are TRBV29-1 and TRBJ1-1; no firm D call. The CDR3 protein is CSVEDRYGGNTEAFF. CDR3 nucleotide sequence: TGCAGCGTTGAAGATCGTTATGGCGGGAACACTGAAGCTTTCTTT.